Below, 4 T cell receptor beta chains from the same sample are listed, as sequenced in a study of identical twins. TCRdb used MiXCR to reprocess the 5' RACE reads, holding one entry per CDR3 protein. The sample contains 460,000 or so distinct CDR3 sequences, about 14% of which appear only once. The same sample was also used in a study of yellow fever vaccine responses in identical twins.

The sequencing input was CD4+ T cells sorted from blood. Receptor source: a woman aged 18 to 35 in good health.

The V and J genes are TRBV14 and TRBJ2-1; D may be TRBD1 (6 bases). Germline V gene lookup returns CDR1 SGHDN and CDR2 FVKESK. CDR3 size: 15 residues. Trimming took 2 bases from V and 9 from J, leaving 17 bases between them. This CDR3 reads CASSQRTGLGSEQFF. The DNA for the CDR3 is TGTGCCAGCAGCCAAAGAACAGGGTTAGGATCTGAGCAGTTCTTC.

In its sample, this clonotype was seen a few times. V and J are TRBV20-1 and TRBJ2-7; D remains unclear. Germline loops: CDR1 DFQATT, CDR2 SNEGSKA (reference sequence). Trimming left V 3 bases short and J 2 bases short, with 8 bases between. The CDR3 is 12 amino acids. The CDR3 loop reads CSASYRTYEQYF. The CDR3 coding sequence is TGCAGTGCTAGCTACAGAACCTACGAGCAGTACTTC.

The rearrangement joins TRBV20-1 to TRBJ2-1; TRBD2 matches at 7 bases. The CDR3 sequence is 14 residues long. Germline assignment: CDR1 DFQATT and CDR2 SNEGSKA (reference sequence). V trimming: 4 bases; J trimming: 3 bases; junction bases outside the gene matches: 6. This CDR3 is CSAITGGGYNEQFF. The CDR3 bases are TGCAGTGCTATCACGGGAGGAGGCTACAATGAGCAGTTCTTC.

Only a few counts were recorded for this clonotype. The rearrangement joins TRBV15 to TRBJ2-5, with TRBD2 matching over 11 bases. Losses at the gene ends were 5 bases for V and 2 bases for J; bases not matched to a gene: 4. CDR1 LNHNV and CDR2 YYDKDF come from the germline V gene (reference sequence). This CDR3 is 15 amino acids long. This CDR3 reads CATSRTSGSQETQYF. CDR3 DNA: TGTGCCACCAGCCGGACTAGCGGGTCGCAAGAGACCCAGTACTTC. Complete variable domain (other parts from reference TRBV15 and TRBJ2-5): DAMVIQNPRYQVTQFGKPVTLSCSQTLNHNVMYWYQQKSSQAPKLLFHYYDKDFNNEADTPDNFQSRRPNTSFCFLDIRSPGLGDTAMYLCATSRTSGSQETQYFGPGTRLLVL.